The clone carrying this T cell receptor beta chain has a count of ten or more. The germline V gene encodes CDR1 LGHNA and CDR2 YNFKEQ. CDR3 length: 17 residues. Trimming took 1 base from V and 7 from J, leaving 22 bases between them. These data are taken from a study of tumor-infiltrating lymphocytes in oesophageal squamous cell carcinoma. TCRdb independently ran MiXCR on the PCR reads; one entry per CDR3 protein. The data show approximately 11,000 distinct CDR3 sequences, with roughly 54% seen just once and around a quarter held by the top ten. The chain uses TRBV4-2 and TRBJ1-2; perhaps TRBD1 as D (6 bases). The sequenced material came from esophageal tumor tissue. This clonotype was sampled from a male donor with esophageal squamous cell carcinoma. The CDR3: CASSQVSKVGGVFGYTF. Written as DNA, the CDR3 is TGTGCCAGCAGCCAAGTTTCTAAAGTAGGGGGGGTCTTTGGCTACACCTTC.